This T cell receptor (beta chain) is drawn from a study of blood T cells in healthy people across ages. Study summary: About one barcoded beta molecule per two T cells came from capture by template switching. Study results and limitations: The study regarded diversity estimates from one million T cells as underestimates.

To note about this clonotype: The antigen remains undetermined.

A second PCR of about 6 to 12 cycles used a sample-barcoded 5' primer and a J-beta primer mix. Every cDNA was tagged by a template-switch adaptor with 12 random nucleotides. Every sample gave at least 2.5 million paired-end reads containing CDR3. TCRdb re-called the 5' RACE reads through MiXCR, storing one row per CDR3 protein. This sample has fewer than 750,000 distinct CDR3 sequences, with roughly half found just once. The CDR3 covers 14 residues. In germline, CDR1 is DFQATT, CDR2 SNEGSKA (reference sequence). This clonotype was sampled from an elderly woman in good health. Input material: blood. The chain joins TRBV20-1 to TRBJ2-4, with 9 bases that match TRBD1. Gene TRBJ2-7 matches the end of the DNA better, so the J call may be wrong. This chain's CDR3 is CSARERDRVHEQYF. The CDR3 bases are TGCAGTGCTAGAGAACGGGACAGGGTCCACGAGCAGTACTTC.